This TCR beta chain stems from a study of blood T cells in healthy people across ages. A second PCR, run for roughly 7 to 11 cycles, used a sample-barcoded 5' primer plus a J-beta primer mix. TCRdb itself ran the 5' RACE reads through MiXCR, one entry per CDR3 protein. The table shows some 1.6 million distinct CDR3 sequences, with 34% occurring only once. No fewer than 7 million PBMCs went into each sample. The TCR was taken from a woman in her twenties or thirties in good health. The sample was blood.

CDR3 coding DNA: TGTGCCAGCAGCGTAGTCCCGGGAGCTGCTAATGAGCAGTTCTTC. Protein sequence: CASSVVPGAANEQFF. The V and J genes are TRBV9 and TRBJ2-1, with D perhaps TRBD2 (6 bases). Trimming cost V 0 bases and J 7 bases, with 14 bases left between them. This CDR3 is built from 15 residues. CDR1 is SGDLS and CDR2 is YYNGEE in the germline V gene.